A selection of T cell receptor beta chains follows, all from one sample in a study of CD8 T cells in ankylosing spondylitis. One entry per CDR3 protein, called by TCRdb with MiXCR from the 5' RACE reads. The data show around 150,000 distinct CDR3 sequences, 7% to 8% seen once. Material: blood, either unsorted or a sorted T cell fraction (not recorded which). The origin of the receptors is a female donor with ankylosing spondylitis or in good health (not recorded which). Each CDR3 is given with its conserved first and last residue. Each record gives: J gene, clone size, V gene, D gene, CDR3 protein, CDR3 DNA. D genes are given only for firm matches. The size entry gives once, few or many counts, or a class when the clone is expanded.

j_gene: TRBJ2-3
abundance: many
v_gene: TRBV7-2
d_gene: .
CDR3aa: CASSLLGVTDTQYF
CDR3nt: TGTGCCAGCAGCTTACTGGGGGTCACAGATACGCAGTATTTT

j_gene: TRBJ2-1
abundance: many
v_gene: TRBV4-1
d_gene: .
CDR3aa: CASNTGNEQFF
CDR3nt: TGCGCCAGCAACACAGGCAATGAGCAGTTCTTC

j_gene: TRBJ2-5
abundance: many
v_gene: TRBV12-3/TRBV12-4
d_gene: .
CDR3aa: CASSRDMDAETQYF
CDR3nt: TGTGCCAGCAGTCGGGACATGGATGCGGAGACCCAGTACTTC

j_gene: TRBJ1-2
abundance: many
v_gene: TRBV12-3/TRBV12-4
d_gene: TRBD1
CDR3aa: CASREPGQGYGYTF
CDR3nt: TGTGCCAGCAGAGAACCGGGACAGGGCTATGGCTACACCTTC

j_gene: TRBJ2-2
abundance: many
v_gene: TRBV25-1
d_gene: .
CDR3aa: CASSEWGNTGELFF
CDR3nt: TGTGCCAGCAGTGAATGGGGGAACACCGGGGAGCTGTTTTTT

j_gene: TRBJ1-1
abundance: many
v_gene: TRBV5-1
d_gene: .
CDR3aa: CASSLVLQKNTEAFF
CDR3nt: TGCGCCAGCAGCTTGGTGCTACAGAAGAACACTGAAGCTTTCTTT

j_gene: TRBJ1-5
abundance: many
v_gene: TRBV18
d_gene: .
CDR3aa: CASSTGTGLRSNQPQHF
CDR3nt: TGTGCCAGCTCGACCGGGACGGGCTTAAGGAGCAATCAGCCCCAGCATTTT

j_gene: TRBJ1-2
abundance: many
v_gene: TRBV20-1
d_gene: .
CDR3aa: CSASLQNYGYTF
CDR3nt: TGCAGTGCTAGTCTCCAGAACTATGGCTACACCTTC

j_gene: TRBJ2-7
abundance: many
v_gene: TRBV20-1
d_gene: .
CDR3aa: CSARVLSSDYEQYF
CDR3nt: TGCAGTGCTAGGGTTCTGTCCAGCGACTACGAGCAGTACTTC

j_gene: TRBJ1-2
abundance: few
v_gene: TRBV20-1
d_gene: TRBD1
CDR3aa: CSAKTGPNYGYTF
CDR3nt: TGCAGTGCTAAGACAGGGCCCAACTATGGCTACACCTTC